This TCR beta chain was retrieved from a study of response to subunit inactivated influenza vaccine. Notes on the study in general: There was a suggestion from the authors that each seasonal influenza vaccination recruits few new T cells.

TCRdb processed the RT-PCR reads anew with MiXCR; each CDR3 protein has one entry. The sample has fewer than 600,000 distinct CDR3 sequences, roughly 7.9% seen once. V lost 6 bases and J lost 2; bases outside the gene matches: 10. The germline V gene has CDR1 MNHEY and CDR2 SMNVEV (reference sequence). This CDR3 is built from 15 residues. About this clonotype: Its antigen remains unidentified.

The V and J genes are TRBV27 and TRBJ2-7; the match to TRBD2 covers 7 bases. This TCR was recovered from a man aged 50-75 years who received an inactivated influenza vaccine. This specimen consisted of PBMCs from blood, obtained about 24 months after vaccination. The CDR3 nucleotides are TGTGCCAGCAGCAAGCTAGCGGCCTTACCCTACGAGCAGTACTTC. It is translated as CASSKLAALPYEQYF.